Presented here are 21 T cell receptor beta chains from one specimen sequenced in a study of cytomegalovirus exposure and HLA in healthy donors. It was with 60 Vbeta and 13 Jbeta primers that the PCR ran. Sequencing used immunoSEQ multiplex PCR; TCRdb keeps in-frame clones, though not all of them. The sample shows approximately 170,000 clones, 80% of them seen only once. The sample comprised PBMCs. All receptors come from a woman aged 45-60 years in good health and CMV-seropositive.

The chain combines TRBV4-2 with TRBJ2-3, with 8 bases that match TRBD2. The V segment lost 0 bases and the J segment 4 bases; nucleotides outside the gene matches: 9. This CDR3 has 17 residues. The germline gives CDR1 LGHNA, CDR2 YNFKEQ. CDR3 sequence (DNA): TGTGCCAGCAGCCAAGAGCGGGCGGGAGGTACGGCAGATACGCAGTATTTT. It codes for CASSQERAGGTADTQYF.

Here the CDR3 reads CASSLRGLAGITKETQYF. As DNA, the CDR3 is TGTGCCAGCAGTTTACGGGGGCTAGCGGGGATTACTAAAGAGACCCAGTACTTC. The genes are TRBV27 and TRBJ2-5; 9 bases agree with TRBD2. The V gene's germline CDR1 is MNHEY and CDR2 SMNVEV (reference sequence). CDR3 length: 18 amino acids. The junction had 13 bases not matched to a gene; V was cut back by 2 bases and J by 3 bases.

This clone was observed once. The chain links TRBV30 to TRBJ1-5; D gene uncertain. Trimming removed 6 bases at V and 2 bases at J, with 11 bases between. Germline lookup yields CDR1 GTSNPN and CDR2 SVGIG (reference sequence). This CDR3 has 13 amino acids. The CDR3 loop is CACSPSGNQPQHF. The CDR3 DNA follows: TGTGCCTGTTCGCCCTCGGGCAATCAGCCCCAGCATTTT.

The chain is built from TRBV5-4 and TRBJ1-1, with 8 bases matching TRBD1. The CDR3 spans 14 residues. V lost 2 bases to trimming and J lost 6 bases; unmatched junction nucleotides: 6. Germline values: CDR1 SGHNT, CDR2 YYREEE (reference sequence). CDR3 DNA: TGTGCCAGCAGCTTACAGGGGGGGAGCGCTGAAGCTTTCTTT. Protein product: CASSLQGGSAEAFF.

The V call is TRBV18, the J call TRBJ2-3; D may be TRBD2 (5 bases). CDR1 and CDR2 from the germline V gene are KGHSH and LQKENI. The CDR3 is 14 amino acids. V lost 8 bases to trimming and J lost 2 bases, with 14 bases between them. CDR3 sequence (DNA): TGTGCCAGCGGCACGAGGGTGGACACAGATACGCAGTATTTT. This translates into CASGTRVDTDTQYF.

The rearrangement joins TRBV6-5 to TRBJ2-1; possibly TRBD1 for D (5 bases). CDR3 length equals 15 residues. The germline gives CDR1 MNHEY, CDR2 SVGAGI. V was trimmed by 6 bases and J by 4 bases, leaving 16 bases between them. Written as DNA, the CDR3 is TGTGCCAGCAGGGGGCTTTTCTCCTTTTACAATGAGCAGTTCTTC. Residues: CASRGLFSFYNEQFF.

This sequence joins TRBV4-1 and TRBJ1-2; D is perhaps TRBD1 (5 bases). Germline values: CDR1 MGHRA, CDR2 YSYEKL. V lost 0 bases and J lost 4, with 18 bases in between. The CDR3 loop spans 17 amino acids. The CDR3 region has the DNA TGCGCCAGCAGCCAAGAGGAGGAGGGGAGGTGGGGCTATGGCTACACCTTC. It translates to CASSQEEEGRWGYGYTF.

The rearrangement joins TRBV5-5 to TRBJ2-3; 10 bases match TRBD2. The J segment lost 4 bases and the V segment lost 1 base, leaving 6 bases of the junction unmatched. CDR1 and CDR2 from the germline V gene are SGHKS and YYEKEE (reference sequence). CDR3 length: 16 amino acids. This CDR3 is CASSLPSGGAADTQYF. The CDR3 DNA follows: TGTGCCAGCAGCTTGCCGAGCGGGGGGGCCGCAGATACGCAGTATTTT.

The chain's CDR3 is CASSFVAGGHPDTQYF. CDR3 coding DNA: TGTGCCAGCAGCTTCGTAGCGGGAGGGCACCCAGATACGCAGTATTTT. The chain links TRBV7-9 to TRBJ2-3; 11 bases agree with TRBD2. Per the germline V gene, CDR1 is SEHNR and CDR2 is FQNEAQ (reference sequence). The CDR3 has 16 residues. V dropped 3 bases and J dropped 4; count of bases not matched to a gene: 6.

This chain connects TRBV7-2 to TRBJ2-7, with D perhaps matching TRBD2 (5 bases). This CDR3 is built from 13 residues. CDR1 and CDR2 from the germline V gene are SGHTA and FQGNSA. Deletions cut 8 bases from V and 2 bases from J, with 13 bases between. The CDR3 DNA follows: TGTGCCAGCCTTGGCGGGCTCACCTACGAGCAGTACTTC. It specifies CASLGGLTYEQYF.

V gene TRBV5-6 combines with J gene TRBJ2-1; 10 bases are a match to TRBD2. Germline CDR1 and CDR2: SGHDT and YYEEEE. V was clipped by 0 bases and J by 1 base; unmatched bases: 4. There are 17 residues in the CDR3. In DNA form, the CDR3 reads TGTGCCAGCAGCTTGGAGGGTAGCGGGAGGTCCTACAATGAGCAGTTCTTC. Protein: CASSLEGSGRSYNEQFF.

The J gene is TRBJ1-1, the V gene TRBV11-1, with 7 positions matching TRBD1. CDR1 and CDR2 from the germline V gene are SGHAT and FQDESV (reference sequence). J was trimmed by 0 bases and V by 5 bases; bases with no gene match: 6. The CDR3 runs 15 residues. CDR3: CASSQGTVMNTEAFF. CDR3 DNA sequence: TGTGCCAGCAGCCAGGGGACAGTGATGAACACTGAAGCTTTCTTT.

Note on this clone: One end of the junction varies from germline; a read error may be responsible. The CDR3 here is CASSSPRDRFF. CDR3 coding DNA: TGTGCCAGCAGTTCCCCTCGGGACAGGTTTTTC. This rearrangement joins TRBV28 to TRBJ2-7, with TRBD1 identical over 8 bases. The CDR3 runs 11 residues. Germline loops: CDR1 MDHEN, CDR2 SYDVKM. Looking up the rest from reference TRBV28 and TRBJ2-7 gives the full variable domain: DVKVTQSSRYLVKRTGEKVFLECVQDMDHENMFWYRQDPGLGLRLIYFSYDVKMKEKGDIPEGYSVSREKKERFSLILESASTNQTSMYLCASSSPRDRFFGPGTRLTVT.

The chain carries TRBV2 and TRBJ2-7, with TRBD1 matching 9 bases. V trimming: 11 bases; J trimming: 5 bases; junction bases outside the gene matches: 7. The germline gives CDR1 SNHLY, CDR2 FYNNEI. The CDR3 contains 12 residues. CDR3 region: CACEQGADEQYF. The CDR3 coding sequence is TGTGCCTGCGAACAGGGGGCAGACGAGCAGTACTTC.

The V call is TRBV5-8, the J call TRBJ1-5; TRBD1 might be the D (5 bases). V gave up 0 bases and J gave up 4 bases, with 17 bases separating them. The CDR3 runs to 17 residues. Germline V gene data show CDR1 as SGHTS and CDR2 as YDEGEE. The CDR3 reads CASSLAYSGVGNQPQHF. The DNA of the CDR3 is TGTGCCAGCAGCTTGGCGTATTCGGGGGTCGGGAATCAGCCCCAGCATTTT. The variable domain in full, completed from reference TRBV5-8 and TRBJ1-5, reads EAGVTQSPTHLIKTRGQQATLRCSPISGHTSVYWYQQALGLGLQFLLWYDEGEERNRGNFPPRFSGRQFPNYSSELNVNALELEDSALYLCASSLAYSGVGNQPQHFGDGTRLSIL.

This rearrangement joins TRBV18 to TRBJ2-1; 13 positions agree with TRBD2. Trimming cost V 6 bases and J 8 bases; bases outside gene matches: 19. The CDR3 runs to 19 residues. Germline V gene sequence: CDR1 KGHSH, CDR2 LQKENI. The CDR3 DNA follows: TGTGCCAGCTCCCCGAGGGGACTAGCGGGGACTGTACAACGCGATGAGCAGTTCTTC. As protein: CASSPRGLAGTVQRDEQFF.

The V gene is TRBV2, the J gene TRBJ2-1; 11 bases line up with TRBD2. CDR3 length: 14 amino acids. The V gene's germline CDR1 is SNHLY and CDR2 FYNNEI. V gave up 6 bases and J gave up 5 bases; unmatched junction bases: 3. The CDR3 DNA sequence: TGTGCCAGCAGCGAGGGACTAGCGGACAATGAGCAGTTCTTC. It specifies CASSEGLADNEQFF. Variable domain in full (rest from reference TRBV2 and TRBJ2-1): EPEVTQTPSHQVTQMGQEVILRCVPISNHLYFYWYRQILGQKVEFLVSFYNNEISEKSEIFDDQFSVERPDGSNFTLKIRSTKLEDSAMYFCASSEGLADNEQFFGPGTRLTVL.

This clone showed up just once. The rearrangement uses TRBV11-1 and TRBJ2-5; D possibly corresponds to TRBD2 (5 bases). This CDR3 is built from 16 residues. Germline V gives CDR1 SGHAT, CDR2 FQDESV (reference sequence). V lost 5 bases to trimming and J lost 7 bases, with 23 bases between them. Written as DNA, the CDR3 is TGTGCCAGCAGCGCCCCCGCCGGTTTGGGAGTCGGGACCCAGTACTTC. Protein product: CASSAPAGLGVGTQYF.

The chain joins TRBV10-2 to TRBJ2-7; a possible D gene is TRBD2 (6 bases). Trimming pared 2 bases from V and 3 bases from J, leaving 14 bases between. Germline V CDR1 and CDR2: WSHSY, SAAADI. There are 15 residues in the CDR3. This CDR3 reads CASSEPSLADYEQYF. Here the CDR3 DNA reads TGCGCCAGCAGTGAGCCCTCCTTAGCGGACTACGAGCAGTACTTC.

This chain connects TRBV7-9 to TRBJ1-5; D not resolved. This CDR3 comprises 15 residues. Trimming removed 5 bases from V and 2 bases from J, with 13 bases in between. Germline loops: CDR1 SEHNR, CDR2 FQNEAQ (reference sequence). The CDR3 coding sequence is TGTGCCAGCAGCCCCCTCGGGGAGGGCAATCAGCCCCAGCATTTT. The encoded protein is CASSPLGEGNQPQHF.

The chain joins TRBV30 to TRBJ2-3; 14 bases line up with TRBD2. In germline, CDR1 is GTSNPN, CDR2 SVGIG (reference sequence). The CDR3 extends over 13 amino acids. The junction had 2 bases not matched to a gene; V was cut back by 4 bases and J by 8 bases. The CDR3 is CAWTGTSGGTQYF. The CDR3 DNA sequence: TGTGCCTGGACGGGGACTAGCGGGGGTACGCAGTATTTT. Variable domain in full (rest from reference TRBV30 and TRBJ2-3): SQTIHQWPATLVQPVGSPLSLECTVEGTSNPNLYWYRQAAGRGLQLLFYSVGIGQISSEVPQNLSASRPQDRQFILSSKKLLLSDSGFYLCAWTGTSGGTQYFGPGTRLTVL.